This passage covers 5 T cell receptor beta chains from one sample sequenced in a study of T cells in Graves' hyperthyroidism and ophthalmopathy. Regions amplified from RNA transcripts were the TCR beta CDR3 regions. Researchers ran a first-round RT-PCR on the TCR CDR3 using the HTBI primer set. A single record per CDR3 protein comes from TCRdb applying MiXCR to the multiplex PCR reads. The sample lists some 380,000 distinct CDR3 sequences, about 13% seen once, with around 20% in the top ten. The specimen sequenced was blood. These receptors all stem from a man aged 25-45 years with Graves' hyperthyroidism that later progressed to Graves' ophthalmopathy.

A few counts support this clonotype. The gene calls are TRBV30 and TRBJ1-2; no clear D. Per the germline V gene, CDR1 is GTSNPN and CDR2 is SVGIG (reference sequence). CDR3 size: 12 residues. With 0 bases removed from V and 8 bases from J, the gap between germline ends came to 10 bases. This CDR3 reads CAWSVLVGGYTF. Here the CDR3 DNA reads TGTGCCTGGAGTGTACTGGTGGGGGGCTACACCTTC. The full variable domain, with the rest looked up from reference TRBV30 and TRBJ1-2, is SQTIHQWPATLVQPVGSPLSLECTVEGTSNPNLYWYRQAAGRGLQLLFYSVGIGQISSEVPQNLSASRPQDRQFILSSKKLLLSDSGFYLCAWSVLVGGYTFGSGTRLTVV.

The chain uses TRBV29-1 and TRBJ2-3; maybe TRBD2 (6 bases). This CDR3 is built from 14 residues. Germline CDR1 and CDR2: SQVTM and ANQGSEA. V lost 3 bases, J lost 3 bases, and 13 bases lay in between. CDR3 in DNA: TGCAGCGTTGATCCGTCCGGAGGGACAGATACGCAGTATTTT. Amino acid sequence: CSVDPSGGTDTQYF.

The chain couples TRBV5-1 to TRBJ2-7; D unclear. Germline CDR1 and CDR2: SGHRS and YFSETQ. Deletions cut 4 bases from V and 0 bases from J, with 11 bases between. CDR3 length: 14 residues. The CDR3 region has the DNA TGCGCCAGCAGCCTGGGTCCTCTCTCCTACGAGCAGTACTTC. Amino acids: CASSLGPLSYEQYF.

This clonotype was seen more than once but under ten times. V is TRBV6-1 and J is TRBJ1-5; possibly TRBD1 for D (6 bases). The CDR3 loop spans 17 amino acids. Per germline, CDR1 MNHNS and CDR2 SASEGT. Trimming pared 0 bases from V and 6 bases from J, leaving 18 bases between. The CDR3 nucleotides read TGTGCCAGCAGTGAAGCGCTTCTAGGACAGATAGGTCAGCCCCAGCATTTT. It is translated as CASSEALLGQIGQPQHF.

This clonotype showed up many times. This chain connects TRBV12-3 or TRBV12-4 to TRBJ2-2, with D unresolved. CDR3 length: 17 amino acids. Trimming cost V 6 bases and J 4 bases, with 21 bases left between them. CDR3 in amino acids: CASSPWGPGSGTGELFF. For the CDR3, the DNA is TGTGCCAGCAGCCCCTGGGGTCCAGGCTCTGGCACCGGGGAGCTGTTTTTT.